This TCR beta chain originates from a study of blood T cell repertoires in COVID-19. This clone was found once. The same CDR3 also results from other DNA sequences found in this sample. CDR3 size: 13 residues. The germline V and J ends were trimmed by 6 bases and 1 base, with 9 bases remaining between them. The method was immunoSEQ multiplex PCR; TCRdb's version includes in-frame clones alone and lacks a portion of them. The table includes roughly 100,000 clones, about nine tenths detected once. This receptor was taken from a woman aged 50 to 65 with COVID-19, enrolled during active disease. Source material: peripheral blood. The rearrangement links TRBV12-3 or TRBV12-4 to TRBJ1-1; tentatively, D is TRBD1 (6 bases). The CDR3 sequence is CASSPTGNTEAFF. The CDR3 nucleotides read TGTGCCAGCAGCCCGACAGGGAACACTGAAGCTTTCTTT.